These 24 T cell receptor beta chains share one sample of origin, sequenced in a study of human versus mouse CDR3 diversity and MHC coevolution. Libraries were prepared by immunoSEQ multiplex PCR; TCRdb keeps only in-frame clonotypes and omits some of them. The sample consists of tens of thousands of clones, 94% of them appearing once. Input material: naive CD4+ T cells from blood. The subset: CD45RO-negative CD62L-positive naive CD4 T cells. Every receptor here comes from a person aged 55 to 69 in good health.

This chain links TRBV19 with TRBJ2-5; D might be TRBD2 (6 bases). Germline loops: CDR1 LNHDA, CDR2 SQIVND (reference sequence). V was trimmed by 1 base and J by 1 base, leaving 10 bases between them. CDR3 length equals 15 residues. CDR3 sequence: CASSIGSSVQETQYF. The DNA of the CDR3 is TGTGCCAGTAGTATAGGCTCTAGCGTCCAAGAGACCCAGTACTTC.

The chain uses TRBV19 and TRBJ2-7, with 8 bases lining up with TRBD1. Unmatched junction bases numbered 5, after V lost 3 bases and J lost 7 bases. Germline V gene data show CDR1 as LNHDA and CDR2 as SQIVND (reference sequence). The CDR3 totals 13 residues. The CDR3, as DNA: TGTGCCAGTAGTATTTATAGGACAGGGGAGCAGTACTTC. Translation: CASSIYRTGEQYF.

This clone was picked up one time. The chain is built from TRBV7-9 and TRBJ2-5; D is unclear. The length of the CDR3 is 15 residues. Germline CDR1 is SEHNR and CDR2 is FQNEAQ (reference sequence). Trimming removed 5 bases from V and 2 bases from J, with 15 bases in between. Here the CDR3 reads CASSLLLAVQETQYF. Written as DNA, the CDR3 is TGTGCCAGCAGCCTACTTTTAGCCGTACAAGAGACCCAGTACTTC.

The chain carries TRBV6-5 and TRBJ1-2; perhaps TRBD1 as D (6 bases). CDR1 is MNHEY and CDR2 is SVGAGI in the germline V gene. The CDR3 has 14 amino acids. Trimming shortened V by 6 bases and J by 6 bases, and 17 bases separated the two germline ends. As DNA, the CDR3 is TGTGCCAGCAGCCGGCGGGGGCCCTCTAATGGCTACACCTTC. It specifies CASSRRGPSNGYTF.

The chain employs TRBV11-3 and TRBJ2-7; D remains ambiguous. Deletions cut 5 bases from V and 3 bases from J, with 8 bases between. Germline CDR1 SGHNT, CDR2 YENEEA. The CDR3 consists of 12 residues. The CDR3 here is CASSPDFYEQYF. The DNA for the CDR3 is TGTGCCAGCAGCCCCGACTTCTACGAGCAGTACTTC. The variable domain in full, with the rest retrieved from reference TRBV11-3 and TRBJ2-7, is EAGVVQSPRYKIIEKKQPVAFWCNPISGHNTLYWYLQNLGQGPELLIRYENEEAVDDSQLPKDRFSAERLKGVDSTLKIQPAELGDSAVYLCASSPDFYEQYFGPGTRLTVT.

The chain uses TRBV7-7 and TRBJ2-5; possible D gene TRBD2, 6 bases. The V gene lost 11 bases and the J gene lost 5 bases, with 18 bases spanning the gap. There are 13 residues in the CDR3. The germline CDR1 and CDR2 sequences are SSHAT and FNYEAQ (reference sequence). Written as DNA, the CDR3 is TGTGCCCTAGGGGCGGGAAGAGGGGAGACCCAGTACTTC. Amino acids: CALGAGRGETQYF.

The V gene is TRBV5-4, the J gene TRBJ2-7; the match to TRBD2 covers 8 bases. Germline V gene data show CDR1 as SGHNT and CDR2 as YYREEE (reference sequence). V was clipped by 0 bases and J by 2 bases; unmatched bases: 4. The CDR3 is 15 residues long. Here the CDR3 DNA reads TGTGCCAGCAGCTTGGGACTAGCGCTACCCTACGAGCAGTACTTC. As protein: CASSLGLALPYEQYF.

The CDR3 protein is CASSESQDTEAFF. The CDR3 DNA reads TGCGCCAGCAGTGAGTCACAGGACACTGAAGCTTTCTTT. The J gene is TRBJ1-1, the V gene TRBV10-1; possibly TRBD1 for D (5 bases). The V gene lost 0 bases and the J gene lost 3 bases, with 5 bases spanning the gap. In germline, CDR1 is WNHNN, CDR2 SYGVQD (reference sequence). The CDR3 is made up of 13 amino acids.

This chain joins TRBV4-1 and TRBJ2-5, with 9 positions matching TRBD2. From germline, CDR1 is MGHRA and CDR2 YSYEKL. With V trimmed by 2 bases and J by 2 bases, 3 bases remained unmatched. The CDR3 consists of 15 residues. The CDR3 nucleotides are TGCGCCAGCAGCCAACTAGCGGGACCGCAAGAGACCCAGTACTTC. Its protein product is CASSQLAGPQETQYF.

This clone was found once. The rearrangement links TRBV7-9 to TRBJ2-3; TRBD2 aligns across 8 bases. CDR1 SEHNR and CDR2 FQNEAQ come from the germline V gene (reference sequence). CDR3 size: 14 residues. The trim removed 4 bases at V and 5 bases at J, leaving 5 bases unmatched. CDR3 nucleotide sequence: TGTGCCAGCAGCTCAAACCGGGGGGGAGATACGCAGTATTTT. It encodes CASSSNRGGDTQYF.

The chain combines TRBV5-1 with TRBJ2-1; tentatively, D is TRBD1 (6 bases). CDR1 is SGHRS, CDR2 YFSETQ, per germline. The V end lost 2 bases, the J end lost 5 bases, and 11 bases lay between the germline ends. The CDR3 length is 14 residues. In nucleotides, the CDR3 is TGCGCCAGCAGCTTCGGACAGACCCACAATGAGCAGTTCTTC. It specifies CASSFGQTHNEQFF. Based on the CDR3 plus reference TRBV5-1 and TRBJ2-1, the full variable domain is KAGVTQTPRYLIKTRGQQVTLSCSPISGHRSVSWYQQTPGQGLQFLFEYFSETQRNKGNFPGRFSGRQFSNSRSEMNVSTLELGDSALYLCASSFGQTHNEQFFGPGTRLTVL.

Written as DNA, the CDR3 is TGCGCCAGCAGACTAGACAGGGAGCCCACTAACACTGAAGCTTTCTTT. It encodes CASRLDREPTNTEAFF. This chain links TRBV10-2 with TRBJ1-1; 7 bases are shared with TRBD1. Per germline, CDR1 WSHSY and CDR2 SAAADI. This CDR3 has 16 residues. The junction had 12 bases not matched to a gene; V was cut back by 6 bases and J by 2 bases.

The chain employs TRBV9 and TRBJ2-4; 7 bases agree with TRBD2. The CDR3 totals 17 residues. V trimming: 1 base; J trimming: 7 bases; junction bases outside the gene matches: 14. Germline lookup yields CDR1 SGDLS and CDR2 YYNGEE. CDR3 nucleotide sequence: TGTGCCAGCAGCGTAACCGGCGGAGCGGGGAGATGGAACATTCAGTACTTC. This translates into CASSVTGGAGRWNIQYF.

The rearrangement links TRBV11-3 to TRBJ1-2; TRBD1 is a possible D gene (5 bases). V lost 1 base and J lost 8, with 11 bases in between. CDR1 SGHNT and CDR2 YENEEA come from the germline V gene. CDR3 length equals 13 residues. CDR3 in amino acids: CASSLGGDGGYTF. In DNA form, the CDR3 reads TGTGCCAGCAGCTTAGGCGGGGACGGCGGCTACACCTTC.

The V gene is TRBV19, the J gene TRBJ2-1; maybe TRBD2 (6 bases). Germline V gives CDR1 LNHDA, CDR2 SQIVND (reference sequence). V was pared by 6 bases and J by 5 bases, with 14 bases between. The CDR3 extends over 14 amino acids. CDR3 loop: CASRVGGLHNEQFF. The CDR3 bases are TGTGCCAGTAGAGTGGGAGGACTCCACAATGAGCAGTTCTTC.

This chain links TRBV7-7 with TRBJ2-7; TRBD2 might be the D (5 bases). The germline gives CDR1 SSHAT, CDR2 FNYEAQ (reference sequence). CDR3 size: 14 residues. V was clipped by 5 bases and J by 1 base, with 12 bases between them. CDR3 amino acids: CASSPGLLSYEQYF. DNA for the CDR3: TGTGCCAGCAGCCCCGGACTCTTATCCTACGAGCAGTACTTC.

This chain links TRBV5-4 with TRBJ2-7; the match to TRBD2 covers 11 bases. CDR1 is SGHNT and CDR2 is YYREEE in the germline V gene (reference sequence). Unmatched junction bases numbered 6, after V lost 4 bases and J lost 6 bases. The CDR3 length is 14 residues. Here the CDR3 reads CASSITSGSSEQYF. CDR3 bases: TGTGCCAGCAGCATAACTAGCGGGAGTTCCGAGCAGTACTTC.

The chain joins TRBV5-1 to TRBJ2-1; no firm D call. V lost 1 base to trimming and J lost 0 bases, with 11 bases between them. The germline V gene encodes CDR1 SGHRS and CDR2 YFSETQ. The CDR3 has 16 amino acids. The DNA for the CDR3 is TGCGCCAGCAGCTTGACAAGCGCTAGCTCCTACAATGAGCAGTTCTTC. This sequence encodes CASSLTSASSYNEQFF. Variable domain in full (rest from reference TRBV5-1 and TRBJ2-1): KAGVTQTPRYLIKTRGQQVTLSCSPISGHRSVSWYQQTPGQGLQFLFEYFSETQRNKGNFPGRFSGRQFSNSRSEMNVSTLELGDSALYLCASSLTSASSYNEQFFGPGTRLTVL.

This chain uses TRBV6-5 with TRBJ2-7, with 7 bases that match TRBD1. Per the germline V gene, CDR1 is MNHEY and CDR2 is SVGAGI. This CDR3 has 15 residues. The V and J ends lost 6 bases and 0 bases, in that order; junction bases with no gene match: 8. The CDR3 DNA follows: TGTGCCAGCAGCCGGGGACAGAGTAACTCCTACGAGCAGTACTTC. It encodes CASSRGQSNSYEQYF.

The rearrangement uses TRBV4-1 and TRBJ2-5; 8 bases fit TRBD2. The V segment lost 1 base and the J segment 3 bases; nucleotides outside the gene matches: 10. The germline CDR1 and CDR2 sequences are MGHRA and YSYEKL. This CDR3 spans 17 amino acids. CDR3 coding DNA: TGCGCCAGCAGCCAAGGCGGGGGGATAGCAGGAGAAGAGACCCAGTACTTC. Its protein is CASSQGGGIAGEETQYF.

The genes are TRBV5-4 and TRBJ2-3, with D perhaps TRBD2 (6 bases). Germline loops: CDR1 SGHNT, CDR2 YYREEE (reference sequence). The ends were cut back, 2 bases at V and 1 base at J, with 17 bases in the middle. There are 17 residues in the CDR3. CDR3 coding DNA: TGTGCCAGCAGCTTCCCCGGAGGGAGGCAACGCACAGATACGCAGTATTTT. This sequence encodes CASSFPGGRQRTDTQYF.

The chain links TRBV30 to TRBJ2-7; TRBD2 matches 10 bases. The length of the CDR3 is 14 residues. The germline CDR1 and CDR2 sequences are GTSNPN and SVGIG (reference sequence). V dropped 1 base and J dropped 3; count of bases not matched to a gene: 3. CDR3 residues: CAWSGASGSYEQYF. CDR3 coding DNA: TGTGCCTGGAGTGGGGCTAGCGGGAGCTACGAGCAGTACTTC.

The CDR3 here is CASSAAGGETQYF. CDR3 DNA: TGTGCCAGCAGCGCGGCAGGGGGCGAGACCCAGTACTTC. The chain combines TRBV7-9 with TRBJ2-5, with 8 bases matching TRBD1. The CDR3 is 13 residues long. The V segment lost 5 bases and the J segment 5 bases; nucleotides outside the gene matches: 4. The germline gives CDR1 SEHNR, CDR2 FQNEAQ (reference sequence). Based on the CDR3 plus reference TRBV7-9 and TRBJ2-5, the full variable domain is DTGVSQNPRHKITKRGQNVTFRCDPISEHNRLYWYRQTLGQGPEFLTYFQNEAQLEKSRLLSDRFSAERPKGSFSTLEIQRTEQGDSAMYLCASSAAGGETQYFGPGTRLLVL.

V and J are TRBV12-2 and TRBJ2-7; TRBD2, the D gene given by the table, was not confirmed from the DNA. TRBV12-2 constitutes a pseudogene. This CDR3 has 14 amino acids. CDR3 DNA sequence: TGTGCAAGTCGCTTAGAACTAGAGAACCACGGGCAGTACTTC. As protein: CASRLELENHGQYF.